This T cell receptor beta chain was sequenced for a study of blood T cell repertoires in COVID-19. Study-level information: COVID-19 samples, acute and convalescent, were from the United States, Italy and Spain. From T cells, B-cell-depleted T cells, or PBMCs came the material, which was cDNA or gDNA.

V trimming: 4 bases; J trimming: 5 bases; junction bases outside the gene matches: 10. Looked up from germline, CDR1 is MNHNS and CDR2 is SASEGT. The CDR3 totals 16 residues. Authors' analysis steps: Counts of nucleated cells, estimated from reference gene primer amplification, were obtained. Measured with immunoSEQ multiplex PCR; TCRdb has only the in-frame clones, and not every one. The V and J calls and clone size come from that table; D and trimming were worked out from the DNA. The repertoire holds 200,000 to 300,000 clones, with around four fifths as singletons. Sample: peripheral blood. V gene TRBV6-1 combines with J gene TRBJ2-7; 11 bases fit TRBD2. The sequence derives from a woman aged 60 to 75 with active or convalescent COVID-19. CDR3: CASSALSGGGPHEQYF. The CDR3 DNA follows: TGTGCCAGCAGTGCCCTTAGCGGGGGGGGCCCCCACGAGCAGTACTTC.